The 13 T cell receptor beta chains listed next were all sequenced from one sample in a study of blood T cell repertoires in COVID-19. This table comes from immunoSEQ multiplex PCR, and its TCRdb copy is limited to in-frame clones, with some not included. The profile shows around 100,000 clones, 89% of them singletons. Source material: peripheral blood. The receptor source for this set is a man in his forties or fifties with COVID-19, enrolled during active disease.

The chain is built from TRBV15 and TRBJ1-5; 11 bases fit TRBD1. The CDR3 sequence is 15 residues long. The V segment lost 6 bases and the J segment 7 bases; nucleotides outside the gene matches: 8. The germline CDR1 and CDR2 sequences are LNHNV and YYDKDF (reference sequence). The CDR3 coding sequence is TGTGCCACCAGTACCGGGACAGGGGGACAACAGCCCCAGCATTTT. It translates to CATSTGTGGQQPQHF.

V and J are TRBV10-1 and TRBJ1-5; D gene ambiguous. Trimming cost V 11 bases and J 7 bases, with 12 bases left between them. The CDR3 extends over 11 amino acids. CDR1 and CDR2 from the germline V gene are WNHNN and SYGVQD (reference sequence). CDR3 residues: CAPIWPQPQHF. The CDR3 DNA is TGCGCCCCCATTTGGCCACAGCCCCAGCATTTT.

This chain uses TRBV6-5 with TRBJ1-2, with D hard to call. Germline CDR1 and CDR2: MNHEY and SVGAGI. The CDR3 spans 14 residues. Trimming took off 2 bases at V and 4 bases at J, with 11 bases between the two ends. In DNA, the CDR3 is TGTGCCAGCAGTTACGCGGGCCAGCTCTATGGCTACACCTTC. This encodes CASSYAGQLYGYTF.

The CDR3 is CASRHLTSGVAFSGANVLTF. CDR3 bases: TGTGCCAGCAGACACCTGACTAGCGGGGTGGCCTTCTCTGGGGCCAACGTCCTGACTTTC. The chain joins TRBV13 to TRBJ2-6; 11 bases are shared with TRBD2. CDR3 length: 20 residues. V trimming: 6 bases; J trimming: 0 bases; junction bases outside the gene matches: 13. CDR1 and CDR2 (germline): PRHDT, FYEKMQ (reference sequence). The full variable domain, in which reference TRBV13 and TRBJ2-6 provide the parts outside the CDR3, is AAGVIQSPRHLIKEKRETATLKCYPIPRHDTVYWYQQGPGQDPQFLISFYEKMQSDKGSIPDRFSAQQFSDYHSELNMSSLELGDSALYFCASRHLTSGVAFSGANVLTFGAGSRLTVL.

The V and J genes are TRBV6-6 and TRBJ2-1; 7 nucleotides match TRBD1. CDR3 length equals 13 residues. Germline V gene lookup returns CDR1 MNHNY and CDR2 SVGAGI (reference sequence). Trimming cost V 2 bases and J 8 bases; bases outside gene matches: 3. The CDR3 nucleotides are TGTGCCAGCAGTTACGACAGGGTATATGAGCAGTTCTTC. Translation: CASSYDRVYEQFF.

The rearrangement uses TRBV6-5 and TRBJ1-4; the match to TRBD1 covers 10 bases. Per the germline V gene, CDR1 is MNHEY and CDR2 is SVGAGI. The CDR3 is 15 amino acids. V gave up 0 bases and J gave up 6 bases; unmatched junction bases: 1. The CDR3 loop reads CASSYSDRGDEKLFF. The CDR3 nucleotides read TGTGCCAGCAGTTACTCGGACAGGGGGGATGAAAAACTGTTTTTT.

V gene TRBV28 combines with J gene TRBJ2-5, with a tentative D call TRBD2 (6 bases). Germline loops: CDR1 MDHEN, CDR2 SYDVKM. Trimming took off 8 bases at V and 1 base at J, with 14 bases between the two ends. This CDR3 contains 14 residues. The CDR3 bases are TGTGCCAGCGCGGCGGGACGAATCCAAGAGACCCAGTACTTC. It encodes CASAAGRIQETQYF.

V and J are TRBV11-2 and TRBJ2-7; 8 bases match TRBD1. In germline, CDR1 is SGHAT, CDR2 FQNNGV. Germline trimming cut 5 bases from V and 0 bases from J; bases unmatched to any gene: 6. The CDR3 is 15 amino acids. The CDR3 sequence: CASSKTGGYSYEQYF. The CDR3 nucleotides are TGTGCCAGCAGCAAAACAGGGGGTTACTCCTACGAGCAGTACTTC.

This chain connects TRBV6-2 or TRBV6-3 to TRBJ1-5, with D unresolved. The length of the CDR3 is 15 residues. Germline-derived CDR1 and CDR2 are MNHEY and SVGEGT. The germline V and J ends were trimmed by 2 bases and 4 bases, with 12 bases remaining between them. CDR3 sequence (DNA): TGTGCCAGCAGTTACGCAGGAAGAGGGAATCAGCCCCAGCATTTT. As protein: CASSYAGRGNQPQHF.

The chain joins TRBV3-1 (or the pseudogene TRBV3-2) to TRBJ2-2; 9 nucleotides align to TRBD2. The germline V gene has CDR1 LGHDT and CDR2 YNNKEL (reference sequence). The CDR3 extends over 17 amino acids. V dropped 4 bases and J dropped 7; count of bases not matched to a gene: 13. CDR3 amino acids: CASSPGQAAGGYGELFF. The CDR3 bases are TGTGCCAGCAGCCCCGGACAGGCGGCGGGGGGGTACGGGGAGCTGTTTTTT.

A few counts support this clone. This chain uses TRBV20-1 with TRBJ2-7; no clear D gene. V lost 7 bases to trimming and J lost 0 bases, with 7 bases between them. The CDR3 consists of 11 residues. Germline-derived CDR1 and CDR2 are DFQATT and SNEGSKA (reference sequence). CDR3 in amino acids: CSVLSSYEQYF. In DNA form, the CDR3 reads TGCAGTGTTCTTAGCTCCTACGAGCAGTACTTC.

This clone was detected a few times. V usage is TRBV5-8 and J usage is TRBJ1-3; D ambiguous. The CDR3 extends over 15 amino acids. Germline CDR1 reads SGHTS; CDR2 reads YDEGEE. The germline V and J ends were trimmed by 4 bases and 4 bases, with 15 bases remaining between them. CDR3 sequence: CASSRSLRWGNTIYF. The DNA for the CDR3 is TGTGCCAGCAGCCGAAGCTTACGGTGGGGAAACACCATATATTTT.

This clone showed up just once. The CDR3 here is CASSSLRSRTNEKLFF. CDR3 bases: TGTGCCAGCAGCTCCTTGAGGTCCAGAACTAATGAAAAACTGTTTTTT. This chain connects TRBV11-2 to TRBJ1-4; D gene unclear. The V and J ends lost 4 bases and 1 base respectively, with 13 bases between them. Germline V gene sequence: CDR1 SGHAT, CDR2 FQNNGV. CDR3 length: 16 residues.